This passage covers 25 T cell receptor beta chains from one sample sequenced in a study of Graves' ophthalmopathy and Graves' hyperthyroidism. Investigators amplified TCR beta CDR3 regions from RNA transcripts. Second-round multiplex PCR followed a first-round RT-PCR using HTBI primers. From the multiplex PCR reads, TCRdb called clonotypes with MiXCR, one entry per CDR3 protein. The sample records around 1.1 million distinct CDR3 sequences, about 36% being singletons. Sequenced sample: peripheral blood or thyroid tissue (not recorded which). These receptors came from an adult man with Graves' hyperthyroidism.

This clonotype occurred many times. CDR3 nucleotide sequence: TGTGCCAGCAGCTTAGTTCTTGCTGGCTACACCTTC. Translation gives CASSLVLAGYTF. The chain is built from TRBV13 and TRBJ1-2; D gene ambiguous. The V gene's germline CDR1 is PRHDT and CDR2 FYEKMQ (reference sequence). CDR3 length equals 12 residues. The V end lost 1 base, the J end lost 7 bases, and 7 bases lay between the germline ends.

The rearrangement links TRBV9 to TRBJ2-3, with 8 nucleotides matching TRBD2. Losses at the gene ends were 4 bases for V and 0 bases for J; bases not matched to a gene: 4. Germline CDR1 SGDLS, CDR2 YYNGEE. The CDR3 has 15 residues. DNA of the CDR3: TGTGCCAGCAGCCAGCGGGGGCCGAGCACAGATACGCAGTATTTT. Translating gives CASSQRGPSTDTQYF.

The chain is built from TRBV19 and TRBJ2-7; D might be TRBD2 (6 bases). Germline CDR1 and CDR2: LNHDA and SQIVND (reference sequence). The CDR3 length is 15 residues. With 1 base removed from V and 2 bases from J, the gap between germline ends came to 12 bases. The CDR3: CASSIVTGRAYEQYF. In nucleotides, the CDR3 is TGTGCCAGTAGTATAGTGACCGGGAGAGCCTACGAGCAGTACTTC. Using reference TRBV19 and TRBJ2-7 for the parts outside the CDR3, the full variable domain is DGGITQSPKYLFRKEGQNVTLSCEQNLNHDAMYWYRQDPGQGLRLIYYSQIVNDFQKGDIAEGYSVSREKKESFPLTVTSAQKNPTAFYLCASSIVTGRAYEQYFGPGTRLTVT.

The table lists this clonotype with many counts. The V gene is TRBV29-1, the J gene TRBJ1-2; 9 nucleotides match TRBD1. The germline V gene encodes CDR1 SQVTM and CDR2 ANQGSEA. This CDR3 is 15 amino acids long. The V and J ends lost 2 bases and 4 bases, in that order; junction bases with no gene match: 8. CDR3 residues: CSVENPGQGFYGYTF. In nucleotides, the CDR3 is TGCAGCGTTGAAAACCCGGGACAGGGCTTCTATGGCTACACCTTC.

The chain employs TRBV7-9 and TRBJ1-6; D is ambiguous. The CDR3 is 15 amino acids. CDR1 is SEHNR, CDR2 FQNEAQ, per germline (reference sequence). V lost 1 base to trimming and J lost 3 bases, with 7 bases between them. The DNA for the CDR3 is TGTGCCAGCAGCTTAGGGCGGGACTATAATTCACCCCTCCACTTT. Encoded protein: CASSLGRDYNSPLHF.

This chain joins TRBV2 and TRBJ1-6, with 7 bases lining up with TRBD1. V dropped 2 bases and J dropped 8; count of bases not matched to a gene: 9. This CDR3 spans 16 amino acids. Germline V gives CDR1 SNHLY, CDR2 FYNNEI. CDR3 coding DNA: TGTGCCAGCAGTGAATTCGGACAGGAGGCGGATTCACCCCTCCACTTT. Its translation is CASSEFGQEADSPLHF.

This clonotype was detected many times. The J gene is TRBJ1-4, the V gene TRBV20-1; D gene ambiguous. From germline, CDR1 is DFQATT and CDR2 SNEGSKA (reference sequence). The CDR3 sequence is 13 residues long. The V end lost 3 bases, the J end lost 11 bases, and 16 bases lay between the germline ends. CDR3: CSARRDGFGKLFF. The DNA of the CDR3 is TGCAGTGCTAGGAGAGACGGCTTTGGTAAACTGTTTTTT.

The chain employs TRBV7-9 and TRBJ1-6; D uncertain. Germline V lookup: CDR1 SEHNR, CDR2 FQNEAQ (reference sequence). V dropped 8 bases and J dropped 6 bases, with 14 bases sitting between them. CDR3 length equals 14 residues. CDR3 coding DNA: TGTGCCAGCGGACCAACAGCCCTTAATTCACCCCTCCACTTT. The encoded protein is CASGPTALNSPLHF. Filled out from reference TRBV7-9 and TRBJ1-6, the complete variable domain reads DTGVSQNPRHKITKRGQNVTFRCDPISEHNRLYWYRQTLGQGPEFLTYFQNEAQLEKSRLLSDRFSAERPKGSFSTLEIQRTEQGDSAMYLCASGPTALNSPLHFGNGTRLTVT.

In this sample, this clonotype turned up a few times. This sequence may be a read error, since a much larger clone differs from it by one base. This chain links TRBV7-6 with TRBJ1-6; D ambiguous. This CDR3 is built from 13 residues. The germline V and J ends were trimmed by 4 bases and 11 bases, with 12 bases remaining between them. The germline gives CDR1 SGHVS, CDR2 FNYEAQ. CDR3 sequence (DNA): TGTGCCAGCAGCTCGCGTTCGACCCCACCCCTCCACTTT. Its translation: CASSSRSTPPLHF.

The chain is built from TRBV7-2 and TRBJ1-3, with TRBD1 matching over 10 bases. J lost 7 bases, V lost 5 bases, and 8 bases had no gene match. The CDR3 runs 15 residues. The germline V gene has CDR1 SGHTA and CDR2 FQGNSA. The CDR3 coding sequence is TGTGCCAGCAGCCTAACCGGGACAGGGGCCAACACCATATATTTT. As protein: CASSLTGTGANTIYF.

The rearrangement uses TRBV29-1 and TRBJ1-1, with D possibly being TRBD1 (5 bases). This CDR3 comprises 11 residues. The V gene's germline CDR1 is SQVTM and CDR2 ANQGSEA. Trimming stripped 8 bases from V and 5 bases from J, with 12 bases between. The CDR3 DNA is TGCAGCTTGGAGGGGTTTACTGAAGCTTTCTTT. Protein product: CSLEGFTEAFF. Drawing the rest from reference TRBV29-1 and TRBJ1-1, the complete variable domain is SAVISQKPSRDICQRGTSLTIQCQVDSQVTMMFWYRQQPGQSLTLIATANQGSEATYESGFVIDKFPISRPNLTFSTLTVSNMSPEDSSIYLCSLEGFTEAFFGQGTRLTVV.

This clonotype was observed many times. This sequence joins TRBV7-6 and TRBJ1-3; 7 bases map to TRBD1. Per the germline V gene, CDR1 is SGHVS and CDR2 is FNYEAQ. V was pared by 2 bases and J by 3 bases, with 7 bases of the junction left unmatched. The CDR3 is 16 amino acids. This CDR3 reads CASSLFVPGGGNTIYF. The CDR3 DNA sequence: TGTGCCAGCAGCTTATTTGTTCCAGGGGGTGGAAACACCATATATTTT.

The chain has TRBV14 and TRBJ1-1; TRBD1 matches at 7 bases. Trimming took 2 bases from V and 5 from J; bases not matched to a gene: 8. Germline-derived CDR1 and CDR2 are SGHDN and FVKESK. The CDR3 runs 15 residues. The CDR3 here is CASSQRPQGDTEAFF. CDR3 sequence (DNA): TGTGCCAGCAGCCAACGACCTCAGGGGGATACTGAAGCTTTCTTT.

This clonotype has at least ten counts. This chain links TRBV2 with TRBJ2-2; D not resolved. Per the germline V gene, CDR1 is SNHLY and CDR2 is FYNNEI. The CDR3 runs to 14 residues. The ends were cut back, 4 bases at V and 8 bases at J, with 14 bases in the middle. CDR3 in amino acids: CASSGYDPGGELFF. CDR3 DNA: TGTGCCAGCAGTGGTTACGATCCCGGGGGGGAGCTGTTTTTT.

In this sample, this clonotype turned up many times. The V gene is TRBV9, the J gene TRBJ1-1, with no clear D. Per germline, CDR1 SGDLS and CDR2 YYNGEE. The V end was cut by 0 bases, the J end by 7 bases, with 7 bases between. The length of the CDR3 is 12 residues. The CDR3: CASSVGADEAFF. In DNA form, the CDR3 reads TGTGCCAGCAGCGTAGGAGCAGATGAAGCTTTCTTT.

V usage is TRBV20-1 and J usage is TRBJ1-5; tentatively, D is TRBD1 (5 bases). CDR1 and CDR2 from the germline V gene are DFQATT and SNEGSKA (reference sequence). The CDR3 is 12 residues long. Trimming took off 6 bases at V and 5 bases at J, with 11 bases between the two ends. The DNA for the CDR3 is TGCAGTGCACAAGACAGTTATCAGCCCCAGCATTTT. Its protein is CSAQDSYQPQHF.

Concerning this clonotype itself: This sequence may be a read error, since a much larger clone differs from it by one base. The chain recombines TRBV20-1 with TRBJ2-7, with 11 bases matching TRBD2. This CDR3 region has 14 residues. Per the germline V gene, CDR1 is DFQATT and CDR2 is SNEGSKA (reference sequence). Here the CDR3 DNA reads TGCAGTGCTATGACTAGCGGGGCCCACTACGAGCAGCACTTC. It encodes CSAMTSGAHYEQHF.

This clonotype was found a few times. The V and J genes are TRBV7-8 and TRBJ2-7; D gene ambiguous. This CDR3 is 15 amino acids long. With 1 base removed from V and 5 bases from J, the gap between germline ends came to 15 bases. Per the germline V gene, CDR1 is SGHVS and CDR2 is FQNEAQ. CDR3 in DNA: TGTGCCAGCAGCTTAGGTGGTGGGGTTAATGACGAGCAGTACTTC. Its protein is CASSLGGGVNDEQYF.

At least ten counts were recorded for this clonotype. V usage is TRBV24-1 and J usage is TRBJ2-2; D not resolved. CDR1 and CDR2 from the germline V gene are KGHDR and SFDVKD. The V gene lost 5 bases and the J gene lost 2 bases, with 8 bases spanning the gap. There are 14 residues in the CDR3. This chain's CDR3 is CATSGSANTGELFF. CDR3 DNA: TGTGCCACCAGTGGGAGCGCCAACACCGGGGAGCTGTTTTTT.

The table lists this clonotype with a few counts. The chain combines TRBV29-1 with TRBJ1-6, with D possibly being TRBD1 (6 bases). Trimming removed 7 bases at V and 7 bases at J, with 14 bases between. The CDR3 has 13 amino acids. CDR1 is SQVTM, CDR2 ANQGSEA, per germline. CDR3 in amino acids: CSATQGYNSPLHF. As DNA, the CDR3 is TGCAGCGCAACTCAGGGGTACAATTCACCCCTCCACTTT. Combining the CDR3 with reference TRBV29-1 and TRBJ1-6 gives the whole variable domain SAVISQKPSRDICQRGTSLTIQCQVDSQVTMMFWYRQQPGQSLTLIATANQGSEATYESGFVIDKFPISRPNLTFSTLTVSNMSPEDSSIYLCSATQGYNSPLHFGNGTRLTVT.

The chain recombines TRBV7-6 with TRBJ1-6, with no clear D. The CDR3 extends over 17 amino acids. CDR1 SGHVS and CDR2 FNYEAQ come from the germline V gene. Trimming shortened V by 5 bases and J by 0 bases, and 14 bases separated the two germline ends. CDR3 protein: CASSPIEGSSYNSPLHF. The CDR3 bases are TGTGCCAGCAGCCCCATCGAGGGAAGCTCCTATAATTCACCCCTCCACTTT.

V gene TRBV15 combines with J gene TRBJ1-6; 7 bases are a match to TRBD1. Germline CDR1 and CDR2: LNHNV and YYDKDF (reference sequence). The length of the CDR3 is 14 residues. Trimming took 1 base from V and 7 from J; bases not matched to a gene: 1. The CDR3 is CATSRGQGNSPLHF. The CDR3 bases are TGTGCCACCAGCAGAGGACAGGGCAATTCACCCCTCCACTTT.

This clonotype has only one observation. The V call is TRBV9, the J call TRBJ2-2, with D possibly called TRBD1 or TRBD2 (6 bases each). Germline V gene sequence: CDR1 SGDLS, CDR2 YYNGEE. Trimming stripped 3 bases from V and 4 bases from J, with 13 bases between. The CDR3 covers 15 residues. In nucleotides, the CDR3 is TGTGCCAGCAGCGCTCCGGGGGCAGGCACCGGGGAGCTGTTTTTT. This translates into CASSAPGAGTGELFF.

This clonotype occurred many times. The rearrangement joins TRBV5-1 to TRBJ1-1; the match to TRBD1 covers 9 bases. With 1 base clipped from V and 7 bases from J, the junction kept 5 bases outside the gene matches. This CDR3 is 14 amino acids long. Looked up from germline, CDR1 is SGHRS and CDR2 is YFSETQ. The CDR3 sequence is CASSLPGQGGEAFF. CDR3 in DNA: TGCGCCAGCAGCTTGCCGGGACAGGGTGGTGAAGCTTTCTTT.

This clonotype was seen many times. The chain is built from TRBV15 and TRBJ2-7, with D maybe TRBD1 (6 bases). In germline, CDR1 is LNHNV, CDR2 YYDKDF (reference sequence). This CDR3 region has 13 residues. V lost 4 bases and J lost 5, with 12 bases in between. DNA of the CDR3: TGTGCCACCAGCATCCGCAGGGGTGACGAGCAGTACTTC. Translated, it gives CATSIRRGDEQYF.